Below, one T cell receptor (beta chain) is given with its context. Its specificity is unknown. Germline V gives CDR1 MNHEY, CDR2 SVGAGI. V was cut by 8 bases and J by 1 base, with 8 bases left in between. The CDR3 is 12 amino acids. The data derive from a study of identical twins. Findings and caveats of the study: For cord blood, abundant beta clonotypes had fewer insertions, unlike memory repertoires, which showed none. Conclusions relied on cross-sectional statistical analysis, not following the same donors.

A universal primer site came from template switching; cDNA carried unique molecular identifiers. TCRdb processed the 5' RACE reads anew with MiXCR; each CDR3 protein has one entry. In the table there are about 700,000 distinct CDR3 sequences, less than 7% of which are singletons. The clonotype was recovered from a man younger than 30 in good health. The chain is built from TRBV6-5 and TRBJ2-5; no definite D call. The material sequenced was naive T cells sorted from blood. The CDR3 coding sequence is TGTGCCAGCGGAACGGTCCAAGAGACCCAGTACTTC. Its translation is CASGTVQETQYF.